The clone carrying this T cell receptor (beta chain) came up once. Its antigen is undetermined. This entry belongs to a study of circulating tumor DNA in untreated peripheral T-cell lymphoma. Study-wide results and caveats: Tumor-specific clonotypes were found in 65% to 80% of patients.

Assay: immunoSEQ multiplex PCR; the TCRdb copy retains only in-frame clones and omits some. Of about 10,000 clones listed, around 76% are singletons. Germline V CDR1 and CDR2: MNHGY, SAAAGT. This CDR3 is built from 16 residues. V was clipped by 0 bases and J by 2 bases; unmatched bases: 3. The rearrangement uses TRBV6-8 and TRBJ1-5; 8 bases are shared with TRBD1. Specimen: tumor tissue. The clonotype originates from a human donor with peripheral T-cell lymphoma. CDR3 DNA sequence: TGTGCCAGCAGTTACTCTCCGGACAGGGGCAATCAGCCCCAGCATTTT. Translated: CASSYSPDRGNQPQHF.